This T cell receptor (beta chain) was profiled in a study of T-cell memory formation after mild COVID-19. Whole-study findings and limits: CD4+ clones that contracted lay mainly in CM and EM; CD8+ ones lay in EMRA.

The CDR3 extends over 19 amino acids. J was trimmed by 2 bases and V by 2 bases; bases with no gene match: 13. CDR1 is KGHSH and CDR2 is LQKENI in the germline V gene. The TCR alpha and TCR beta cDNA libraries, bearing sample barcodes and UMIs, were generated by 5'RACE using constant-segment primers. TCRdb re-analysed the 5' RACE reads in MiXCR, keeping a single row per CDR3 protein. The table records 470,000 or so distinct CDR3 sequences, 20% to 25% of them present only once. This clonotype was seen only a few times. Antigen: not known. The rearrangement links TRBV18 to TRBJ2-3; TRBD2 matches 10 bases. The sequence was collected from an adult woman who had mild COVID-19 (a few samples of this study predate the infection). Cell type and time point are not known. Sequencing input: PBMCs or a T cell subset sorted from them (not recorded which). Written as DNA, the CDR3 is TGTGCCAGCTCACCAGTAGCGGGAGGTTCCTTGAAATCCACAGATACGCAGTATTTT. Translated, it gives CASSPVAGGSLKSTDTQYF.